A selection of T cell receptor beta chains follows, all from one sample in a study of blood T cell repertoires in COVID-19. Generated by immunoSEQ multiplex PCR, the TCRdb table keeps only in-frame clones and is missing some. The sample contains hundreds of thousands of clones, approximately 89% of which appear only once. The sequenced sample consisted of peripheral blood. These receptors came from a man in his late teens or twenties with COVID-19, enrolled during active disease. Each CDR3 is given with its conserved first and last residue. Each record gives: J gene, V gene, D gene, clone size, CDR3 protein, CDR3 DNA. D genes are given only for firm matches. Rows may omit the clone size; those that give it use once, few, many or a size class.

j_call: TRBJ2-1
v_call: TRBV11-2
d_call: -
clone_size: -
cdr3_aa: CASSPLGSSGEQFF
cdr3_nt: TGTGCCAGCAGCCCACTTGGAAGTTCGGGTGAGCAGTTCTTC

j_call: TRBJ2-7
v_call: TRBV2
d_call: -
clone_size: -
cdr3_aa: CASSATGPRYEQYF
cdr3_nt: TGTGCCAGCAGTGCAACGGGTCCTAGGTACGAGCAGTACTTC

j_call: TRBJ2-7
v_call: TRBV6-1
d_call: -
clone_size: few
cdr3_aa: CASCDPAYEQYF
cdr3_nt: TGTGCCAGCTGTGACCCGGCCTACGAGCAGTACTTC

j_call: TRBJ2-7
v_call: TRBV3-1/TRBV3-2
d_call: TRBD2
clone_size: -
cdr3_aa: CASSSRLAGAYEQYF
cdr3_nt: TGTGCCAGCAGCTCTAGACTAGCCGGGGCATACGAGCAGTACTTC

j_call: TRBJ2-2
v_call: TRBV5-4
d_call: TRBD1
clone_size: -
cdr3_aa: CASSAPGTGGLTGELFF
cdr3_nt: TGTGCCAGCAGCGCACCCGGGACAGGGGGTCTCACCGGGGAGCTGTTTTTT

j_call: TRBJ2-5
v_call: TRBV19
d_call: -
clone_size: -
cdr3_aa: CASSQGLEGTQYF
cdr3_nt: TGTGCCAGTAGTCAGGGTCTGGAGGGGACCCAGTACTTC

j_call: TRBJ1-1
v_call: TRBV28
d_call: TRBD1
clone_size: -
cdr3_aa: CASSPGQGAGEAFF
cdr3_nt: TGTGCCAGCAGCCCCGGACAGGGGGCGGGTGAAGCTTTCTTT

j_call: TRBJ2-3
v_call: TRBV24-1
d_call: -
clone_size: -
cdr3_aa: CATSDSAYSNTDTQYF
cdr3_nt: TGTGCCACCAGTGATTCTGCCTACTCGAACACAGATACGCAGTATTTT

j_call: TRBJ1-5
v_call: TRBV5-6
d_call: -
clone_size: -
cdr3_aa: CASSLAPTENQPQHF
cdr3_nt: TGTGCCAGCAGCTTGGCCCCCACCGAGAATCAGCCCCAGCATTTT

j_call: TRBJ2-1
v_call: TRBV19
d_call: TRBD2
clone_size: -
cdr3_aa: CASSPRTSGGAFYNEQFF
cdr3_nt: TGTGCCAGTAGTCCCCGGACTAGCGGGGGGGCCTTCTACAATGAGCAGTTCTTC

j_call: TRBJ1-4
v_call: TRBV19
d_call: TRBD1
clone_size: once
cdr3_aa: CASSMSYVEAGGKEKLFF
cdr3_nt: TGTGCCAGTAGTATGTCGTACGTGGAGGCAGGGGGCAAAGAAAAACTGTTTTTT

j_call: TRBJ2-7
v_call: TRBV19
d_call: -
clone_size: -
cdr3_aa: CASSIGRDYEQYF
cdr3_nt: TGTGCCAGTAGTATAGGCAGGGACTACGAGCAGTACTTC

j_call: TRBJ1-5
v_call: TRBV2
d_call: -
clone_size: -
cdr3_aa: CASSDQGASNQPQHF
cdr3_nt: TGTGCCAGCAGTGACCAGGGTGCGAGCAATCAGCCCCAGCATTTT

j_call: TRBJ2-7
v_call: TRBV7-8
d_call: -
clone_size: -
cdr3_aa: CASSTQGEQYF
cdr3_nt: TGTGCCAGCAGCACCCAGGGGGAGCAGTACTTC

j_call: TRBJ2-7
v_call: TRBV2
d_call: -
clone_size: -
cdr3_aa: CASSIDYEQYF
cdr3_nt: TGTGCCAGCAGTATAGACTACGAGCAGTACTTC

j_call: TRBJ2-7
v_call: TRBV6-6
d_call: TRBD2
clone_size: few
cdr3_aa: CASSPISWGLAPKVSYEQYF
cdr3_nt: TGTGCCAGCAGTCCCATCAGCTGGGGACTAGCACCGAAGGTATCCTACGAGCAGTACTTC

j_call: TRBJ1-1
v_call: TRBV6-5
d_call: TRBD1
clone_size: -
cdr3_aa: CASRVPGDSSTEAFF
cdr3_nt: TGTGCCAGCAGAGTTCCCGGGGACAGCTCCACTGAAGCTTTCTTT

j_call: TRBJ2-3
v_call: TRBV30
d_call: TRBD2
clone_size: -
cdr3_aa: CALGLVGGPADTQYF
cdr3_nt: TGTGCCTTGGGCCTCGTGGGAGGGCCCGCAGATACGCAGTATTTT

j_call: TRBJ2-5
v_call: TRBV5-1
d_call: TRBD1
clone_size: -
cdr3_aa: CASSLTTGDNGETQYF
cdr3_nt: TGCGCCAGCAGCTTGACGACAGGGGATAATGGAGAGACCCAGTACTTC

j_call: TRBJ2-7
v_call: TRBV7-9
d_call: -
clone_size: -
cdr3_aa: CASSSPDRSTYEQYF
cdr3_nt: TGTGCCAGCAGCTCGCCAGACAGGTCAACCTACGAGCAGTACTTC

j_call: TRBJ2-7
v_call: TRBV27
d_call: TRBD2
clone_size: once
cdr3_aa: CASRLKTSDLFYEQYF
cdr3_nt: TGTGCCAGCAGATTAAAGACTAGCGACCTCTTTTACGAGCAGTACTTC

j_call: TRBJ1-5
v_call: TRBV19
d_call: TRBD1
clone_size: -
cdr3_aa: CASRHRGGGSNQPQHF
cdr3_nt: TGTGCCAGTAGACATCGAGGGGGCGGCAGCAATCAGCCCCAGCATTTT

j_call: TRBJ2-5
v_call: TRBV5-1
d_call: TRBD2
clone_size: once
cdr3_aa: CASSFSSGGAAETQYF
cdr3_nt: TGCGCCAGCAGCTTTAGTAGCGGGGGGGCCGCGGAGACCCAGTACTTC

j_call: TRBJ2-5
v_call: TRBV30
d_call: -
clone_size: -
cdr3_aa: CAWSVAASSAETQYF
cdr3_nt: TGTGCCTGGAGTGTAGCGGCCTCCTCGGCAGAGACCCAGTACTTC

j_call: TRBJ2-7
v_call: TRBV27
d_call: -
clone_size: -
cdr3_aa: CASSLKGPREQYF
cdr3_nt: TGTGCCAGCAGCCTAAAGGGGCCCCGGGAGCAGTACTTC

j_call: TRBJ2-2
v_call: TRBV24-1
d_call: TRBD1
clone_size: -
cdr3_aa: CATRSGQTTGELFF
cdr3_nt: TGTGCCACCAGATCGGGACAGACCACCGGGGAGCTGTTTTTT

j_call: TRBJ2-5
v_call: TRBV5-1
d_call: -
clone_size: -
cdr3_aa: CASSLIPSEETQYF
cdr3_nt: TGCGCCAGCAGCTTGATTCCTAGCGAGGAGACCCAGTACTTC

j_call: TRBJ1-3
v_call: TRBV5-6
d_call: TRBD1
clone_size: -
cdr3_aa: CASSFFDRDGNTIYF
cdr3_nt: TGTGCCAGCAGCTTCTTTGACAGGGATGGAAACACCATATATTTT

j_call: TRBJ2-1
v_call: TRBV2
d_call: TRBD1
clone_size: -
cdr3_aa: CASTRTGSLENEQFF
cdr3_nt: TGTGCCAGCACCCGGACAGGGAGCTTGGAAAATGAGCAGTTCTTC

j_call: TRBJ2-1
v_call: TRBV29-1
d_call: -
clone_size: -
cdr3_aa: CSVGGVNEQFF
cdr3_nt: TGCAGCGTTGGGGGAGTCAATGAGCAGTTCTTC

j_call: TRBJ2-7
v_call: TRBV11-2
d_call: TRBD1
clone_size: -
cdr3_aa: CASSFPILRTGKSYEQYF
cdr3_nt: TGTGCCAGCAGCTTCCCCATCCTTCGGACAGGGAAAAGTTACGAGCAGTACTTC

j_call: TRBJ2-7
v_call: TRBV12-5
d_call: -
clone_size: -
cdr3_aa: CASGLGPRGDTPYEQYF
cdr3_nt: TGTGCTAGTGGTTTGGGCCCGCGTGGGGACACTCCCTACGAGCAGTACTTC

j_call: TRBJ1-1
v_call: TRBV10-2
d_call: TRBD1
clone_size: -
cdr3_aa: CASSESRTGRAFF
cdr3_nt: TGCGCCAGCAGTGAGTCTAGGACAGGAAGGGCTTTCTTT

j_call: TRBJ1-2
v_call: TRBV29-1
d_call: TRBD1
clone_size: -
cdr3_aa: CSVEVQTGVGYTF
cdr3_nt: TGCAGCGTTGAAGTCCAGACAGGGGTCGGCTACACCTTC

j_call: TRBJ2-7
v_call: TRBV28
d_call: TRBD1
clone_size: -
cdr3_aa: CASSSVTGRSEQYF
cdr3_nt: TGTGCCAGCAGTTCAGTGACAGGGCGGAGCGAGCAGTACTTC

j_call: TRBJ1-1
v_call: TRBV27
d_call: -
clone_size: -
cdr3_aa: CASNEGRQRGTEAFF
cdr3_nt: TGTGCCAGCAATGAAGGACGCCAAAGGGGGACTGAAGCTTTCTTT

j_call: TRBJ1-1
v_call: TRBV9
d_call: -
clone_size: -
cdr3_aa: CASSATGNTEAFF
cdr3_nt: TGTGCCAGCAGCGCGACGGGGAACACTGAAGCTTTCTTT

j_call: TRBJ2-1
v_call: TRBV19
d_call: -
clone_size: -
cdr3_aa: CASSIVAGNEQFF
cdr3_nt: TGTGCCAGTAGTATAGTAGCAGGGAATGAGCAGTTCTTC

j_call: TRBJ2-1
v_call: TRBV12-3/TRBV12-4
d_call: TRBD2
clone_size: -
cdr3_aa: CASSLAGVNEQFF
cdr3_nt: TGTGCCAGCAGCCTAGCGGGAGTCAATGAGCAGTTCTTC

j_call: TRBJ2-1
v_call: TRBV7-8
d_call: -
clone_size: -
cdr3_aa: CASSLLAVTYNEQFF
cdr3_nt: TGTGCCAGCAGCTTACTGGCGGTGACCTACAATGAGCAGTTCTTC

j_call: TRBJ2-1
v_call: TRBV11-3
d_call: TRBD2
clone_size: -
cdr3_aa: CASSLAGGYAPFF
cdr3_nt: TGTGCCAGCAGCTTAGCGGGGGGATATGCGCCGTTCTTC

j_call: TRBJ2-2
v_call: TRBV29-1
d_call: -
clone_size: -
cdr3_aa: CSVYTGELFF
cdr3_nt: TGCAGCGTCTACACCGGGGAGCTGTTTTTT